The clone carrying this T cell receptor (beta chain) was seen more than once but under ten times. Its antigen is not known. The data belong to a study of cytomegalovirus exposure and HLA in healthy donors. General study results and limits: Cytomegalovirus association was assigned to approximately 160 TCR beta chains. In vitro confirmation showed three CMV-associated chains to be CMV antigen specific.

V gave up 9 bases and J gave up 1 base; unmatched junction bases: 10. In germline, CDR1 is SGHTA, CDR2 FQGTGA. There are 15 residues in the CDR3. 60 Vbeta and 13 Jbeta primers were used in PCR. The data were produced by immunoSEQ multiplex PCR, yet TCRdb's version contains in-frame clones alone and is incomplete. The data contain over 150,000 clones, less than 85% of them singletons. The rearrangement links TRBV7-3 to TRBJ2-5; 8 bases match TRBD2. Sequencing was performed on PBMCs. The TCR originated in a man between 60 and 75 years old in good health and CMV-seronegative. For the CDR3, the DNA is TGTGCCAGAAATCTCGGGGGGGACCTCCAAGAGACCCAGTACTTC. As protein: CARNLGGDLQETQYF.